Listed here are 14 T cell receptor beta chains from one sample, sequenced in a study of cytomegalovirus exposure and HLA in healthy donors. Amplification used 60 Vbeta primers and 13 Jbeta primers. Some clones are missing from TCRdb's copy, which holds only in-frame ones; the method was immunoSEQ multiplex PCR. The table includes around 120,000 clones, around 70% detected once. Source material: PBMCs. The receptor set was obtained from a woman aged 55-70 years in good health and CMV-seropositive.

The rearrangement joins TRBV7-9 to TRBJ2-5; 14 bases align to TRBD2. Germline loops: CDR1 SEHNR, CDR2 FQNEAQ (reference sequence). J lost 4 bases, V lost 4 bases, and 8 bases had no gene match. This CDR3 is built from 17 residues. The CDR3 loop is CASSSPSGTSGGETQYF. The CDR3 DNA reads TGTGCCAGCAGCTCCCCCTCGGGGACTAGCGGGGGAGAGACCCAGTACTTC.

This chain links TRBV18 with TRBJ1-5, with D unclear. The CDR3 length is 13 residues. Germline-derived CDR1 and CDR2 are KGHSH and LQKENI. V lost 6 bases to trimming and J lost 5 bases, with 11 bases between them. Written as DNA, the CDR3 is TGTGCCAGCTCGGGGAGGGCCGATCAGCCCCAGCATTTT. Its translation is CASSGRADQPQHF.

This clone turned up a few times. This chain joins TRBV9 and TRBJ2-2; D call uncertain. Germline CDR1 is SGDLS and CDR2 is YYNGEE. CDR3 length equals 16 residues. With 1 base removed from V and 2 bases from J, the gap between germline ends came to 12 bases. CDR3 sequence: CASSVLWLHNTGELFF. The CDR3 DNA follows: TGTGCCAGCAGCGTACTTTGGCTCCATAACACCGGGGAGCTGTTTTTT.

This clone was counted a few times. CDR3 in amino acids: CASSPSRGVEKLFF. The DNA of the CDR3 is TGTGCCAGCAGCCCCTCAAGGGGCGTAGAAAAACTGTTTTTT. The chain employs TRBV7-9 and TRBJ1-4; perhaps TRBD1 as D (5 bases). CDR3 size: 14 residues. Trimming removed 5 bases from V and 8 bases from J, with 15 bases in between. Germline V lookup: CDR1 SEHNR, CDR2 FQNEAQ (reference sequence).

The genes are TRBV2 and TRBJ2-3; TRBD2 matches at 10 bases. Germline values: CDR1 SNHLY, CDR2 FYNNEI. The CDR3 is 16 residues long. J was trimmed by 2 bases and V by 5 bases; bases with no gene match: 7. The DNA of the CDR3 is TGTGCCAGCAGTCCCAGGACTAGCGGAACCACAGATACGCAGTATTTT. It is translated as CASSPRTSGTTDTQYF.

The chain is built from TRBV11-2 and TRBJ2-5; TRBD1 aligns across 9 bases. The CDR3 covers 13 residues. J was trimmed by 5 bases and V by 5 bases; bases with no gene match: 3. Germline V gene lookup returns CDR1 SGHAT and CDR2 FQNNGV. CDR3 sequence reads: CASSPGQGETQYF. The CDR3 bases are TGTGCCAGCAGCCCTGGACAGGGGGAGACCCAGTACTTC.

The chain employs TRBV10-1 and TRBJ1-6, with D hard to call. CDR3 length: 14 residues. The germline V gene has CDR1 WNHNN and CDR2 SYGVQD (reference sequence). V was cut by 2 bases and J by 10 bases, with 12 bases left in between. This CDR3 is CASSEGYRESPLHF. The CDR3, as DNA: TGCGCCAGCAGTGAGGGGTATCGGGAATCACCCCTCCACTTT.

This clone was recorded a few times. The V call is TRBV5-1, the J call TRBJ2-7; 9 bases match TRBD2. Germline trimming cut 3 bases from V and 2 bases from J; bases unmatched to any gene: 9. Germline CDR1 reads SGHRS; CDR2 reads YFSETQ. The CDR3 is 16 amino acids. This chain's CDR3 is CASSWGGRGGPYEQYF. In nucleotides, the CDR3 is TGCGCCAGCAGCTGGGGAGGGCGGGGGGGACCCTACGAGCAGTACTTC.

The chain combines TRBV7-3 with TRBJ1-2, with D tentatively TRBD1 (5 bases). Germline V gene lookup returns CDR1 SGHTA and CDR2 FQGTGA. This CDR3 contains 13 residues. The V end was cut by 6 bases, the J end by 7 bases, with 15 bases between. In DNA form, the CDR3 reads TGTGCCAGCAGTGCGGGGGATGGTAGTGGCTACACCTTC. This gives the protein CASSAGDGSGYTF.

This chain uses TRBV25-1 with TRBJ1-4; 12 bases align to TRBD1. V lost 4 bases to trimming and J lost 2 bases; unmatched junction nucleotides: 8. The CDR3 is 18 amino acids. The V gene's germline CDR1 is MGHDK and CDR2 SYGVNS. This chain's CDR3 is CASSVRPGQGATNEKLFF. The CDR3 DNA reads as TGTGCCAGCAGTGTAAGACCGGGACAGGGGGCCACTAATGAAAAACTGTTTTTT. The full variable domain, completed using reference TRBV25-1 and TRBJ1-4, is EADIYQTPRYLVIGTGKKITLECSQTMGHDKMYWYQQDPGMELHLIHYSYGVNSTEKGDLSSESTVSRIRTEHFPLTLESARPSHTSQYLCASSVRPGQGATNEKLFFGSGTQLSVL.

The chain is built from TRBV11-1 and TRBJ2-7; 10 bases agree with TRBD1. V trimming: 5 bases; J trimming: 6 bases; junction bases outside the gene matches: 4. CDR1 is SGHAT, CDR2 FQDESV, per germline (reference sequence). This CDR3 contains 13 residues. The CDR3 protein is CASSPDRGREQYF. CDR3 DNA sequence: TGTGCCAGCAGCCCAGACAGGGGGCGCGAGCAGTACTTC.

The J gene is TRBJ2-7, the V gene TRBV6-5; no firm D call. Germline CDR1 is MNHEY and CDR2 is SVGAGI. V was shortened by 2 bases and J by 4 bases, with 12 bases between the two germline ends. The CDR3 contains 14 residues. The DNA of the CDR3 is TGTGCCAGCAGTTACGACCACAGCCAATACGAGCAGTACTTC. Its protein is CASSYDHSQYEQYF.

For the CDR3, the DNA is TGTGCCAGCAGCTTGACTGGGTTAGGAGAGACCCAGTACTTC. Protein product: CASSLTGLGETQYF. The rearrangement uses TRBV7-3 and TRBJ2-5; no firm D call. With 3 bases removed from V and 4 bases from J, the gap between germline ends came to 12 bases. CDR1 is SGHTA and CDR2 is FQGTGA in the germline V gene. This CDR3 is built from 14 residues.

CDR3 sequence (DNA): TGTGCCAGCAGTCCTCGGACAGGGGGGAACACTGAAGCTTTCTTT. Residues: CASSPRTGGNTEAFF. V is TRBV6-4 and J is TRBJ1-1; 10 bases are shared with TRBD1. The CDR3 runs to 15 residues. Germline CDR1 is MRHNA and CDR2 is SNTAGT. The V and J ends lost 5 bases and 1 base, in that order; junction bases with no gene match: 4.